The 19 T cell receptor beta chains below come from one sample, sequenced in a study of CD8+CD57+ T cells in acquired aplastic anemia. Patients sequenced had flow cytometry evidence of CD8+CD57+ cell expansion. Template material for TCR beta VDJ and CDR3 profiling consisted of genomic DNA. TCRdb re-called the reads with MiXCR, one entry per CDR3 protein. The sample carries about 160,000 distinct CDR3 sequences, around 48% recorded once. Material: sorted CD4+, CD8+, or CD8+CD57+ T cells (not recorded which) from PBMCs. The origin of the receptors is a human donor with aplastic anemia.

The rearrangement joins TRBV5-1 to TRBJ2-7, with a tentative D call TRBD1 (5 bases). V lost 0 bases and J 7 bases, leaving 11 bases between the germline ends. This CDR3 has 13 residues. Germline lookup yields CDR1 SGHRS and CDR2 YFSETQ. The CDR3 region has the DNA TGCGCCAGCAGCTTGGTCCCAGGGCGGGAGCAGTACTTC. This encodes CASSLVPGREQYF. Supplemented by reference TRBV5-1 and TRBJ2-7, the full variable domain reads KAGVTQTPRYLIKTRGQQVTLSCSPISGHRSVSWYQQTPGQGLQFLFEYFSETQRNKGNFPGRFSGRQFSNSRSEMNVSTLELGDSALYLCASSLVPGREQYFGPGTRLTVT.

The rearrangement joins TRBV15 to TRBJ2-7; 7 bases are a match to TRBD2. The V gene's germline CDR1 is LNHNV and CDR2 YYDKDF (reference sequence). The CDR3 extends over 15 amino acids. V lost 5 bases to trimming and J lost 3 bases; unmatched junction nucleotides: 10. CDR3 nucleotides: TGTGCCACCAGCGGAGGGAGCGGGGCCCGCTACGAGCAGTACTTC. Protein: CATSGGSGARYEQYF.

This clonotype was counted only a few times. The chain couples TRBV7-2 to TRBJ2-1, with 13 bases fitting TRBD2. Germline trimming cut 5 bases from V and 6 bases from J; bases unmatched to any gene: 7. The CDR3 sequence is 16 residues long. Germline V gene data show CDR1 as SGHTA and CDR2 as FQGNSA. CDR3 region: CASSARTSGSFNEQFF. In DNA, the CDR3 is TGTGCCAGCAGCGCCCGGACTAGCGGGAGTTTCAATGAGCAGTTCTTC.

As concerns this clonotype: Just one base apart from a much larger clone, this may be a read error. The chain joins TRBV5-1 to TRBJ2-3; the match to TRBD1 covers 9 bases. The CDR3 has 17 residues. Germline CDR1 SGHRS, CDR2 YFSETQ. The CDR3 coding sequence is TGCGCCAGCAGAGCCCCGGAACAGGGGGCGCATGCAGATGCGCAGTATTTT. It translates to CASRAPEQGAHADAQYF.

This clonotype was found many times. V gene TRBV27 combines with J gene TRBJ2-3; weak D call: TRBD1 (5 bases). Germline V gene data show CDR1 as MNHEY and CDR2 as SMNVEV (reference sequence). This CDR3 comprises 15 residues. Trimming cost V 7 bases and J 3 bases, with 17 bases left between them. The CDR3 protein is CASTSIGQGTDTQYF. The CDR3 coding sequence is TGTGCCAGCACGTCTATCGGGCAGGGAACAGATACGCAGTATTTT.

This rearrangement joins TRBV24-1 to TRBJ1-5, with D perhaps TRBD1 (6 bases). This CDR3 region has 15 residues. Germline V lookup: CDR1 KGHDR, CDR2 SFDVKD. The V gene lost 5 bases and the J gene lost 4 bases, with 14 bases spanning the gap. The CDR3 spells CATSGRGGGNQPQHF. The CDR3 DNA reads TGTGCCACCAGTGGAAGGGGGGGGGGGAATCAGCCCCAGCATTTT.

This rearrangement joins TRBV2 to TRBJ2-7; 9 bases align to TRBD2. The CDR3 has 15 residues. Per germline, CDR1 SNHLY and CDR2 FYNNEI. Trimming cost V 6 bases and J 6 bases; bases outside gene matches: 12. The CDR3 coding sequence is TGTGCCAGCAGCCCGAGGACTAGCGCAGGGGGCGAGCAGTACTTC. Translating it yields CASSPRTSAGGEQYF.

The V call is TRBV5-1, the J call TRBJ2-1; the match to TRBD2 covers 8 bases. V lost 0 bases and J lost 7; bases outside the gene matches: 9. The germline V gene encodes CDR1 SGHRS and CDR2 YFSETQ. The CDR3 extends over 16 amino acids. The CDR3 is CASSLAGGRGSNEQFF. CDR3 sequence (DNA): TGCGCCAGCAGCTTGGCGGGGGGGAGAGGTAGTAATGAGCAGTTCTTC.

As for this clonotype: Compared with germline, one end of the junction differs, possibly owing to a read error. The chain combines TRBV18 with TRBJ2-2; no clear D gene. Germline CDR1 KGHSH, CDR2 LQKENI. This CDR3 contains 15 residues. CDR3 region: CASSPWTGNTGELFF. The CDR3 bases are TGCGCCAGCTCACCGTGGACGGGTAACACCGGGGAGCTGTTTTTT.

V gene TRBV19 combines with J gene TRBJ2-2; 7 positions match TRBD2. Germline lookup yields CDR1 LNHDA and CDR2 SQIVND (reference sequence). The V gene end was trimmed by 1 base and the J gene end by 0 bases; junction bases not matched to a gene: 5. This CDR3 spans 17 amino acids. CDR3 sequence: CASSIGTGGANTGELFF. CDR3 in DNA: TGTGCCAGTAGTATAGGGACTGGGGGGGCGAACACCGGGGAGCTGTTTTTT.

This clonotype came up many times. The chain combines TRBV19 with TRBJ1-5, with 7 bases that match TRBD1. CDR3 length equals 17 residues. The V gene end was trimmed by 5 bases and the J gene end by 6 bases; junction bases not matched to a gene: 16. Germline V gene sequence: CDR1 LNHDA, CDR2 SQIVND (reference sequence). The CDR3 reads CASSYRVRDRGFQPQHF. CDR3 DNA sequence: TGTGCCAGTAGTTACCGCGTGAGGGACAGAGGGTTTCAGCCCCAGCATTTT.

This chain uses TRBV5-1 with TRBJ2-7; possible D gene TRBD1, 6 bases. Trimming shortened V by 0 bases and J by 3 bases, and 16 bases separated the two germline ends. CDR3 length: 16 residues. CDR1 and CDR2 from the germline V gene are SGHRS and YFSETQ. This CDR3 reads CASSLGKVGAIYEQYF. CDR3 in DNA: TGCGCCAGCAGCTTGGGGAAGGTGGGGGCGATCTACGAGCAGTACTTC.

Turning to this clonotype: This may be a read error: a much more frequent sequence differs by one nucleotide. J is TRBJ1-2 and V is TRBV3-1; tentative D call: TRBD1 (6 bases). The V gene lost 1 base and the J gene lost 13 bases, with 13 bases spanning the gap. The CDR3 length is 12 residues. CDR1 and CDR2 (germline): LGHDT, YNNKEL (reference sequence). In nucleotides, the CDR3 is TGTGCCAGCAGCCAAGTACCGGGACAACGCACCTTC. This translates into CASSQVPGQRTF.

This clonotype has more than one count but fewer than ten. This chain connects TRBV6-2 or TRBV6-3 to TRBJ2-2; 8 bases are shared with TRBD2. V lost 7 bases to trimming and J lost 7 bases; unmatched junction nucleotides: 8. Germline CDR1 is MNHEY and CDR2 is SVGEGT. This CDR3 region has 14 residues. Here the CDR3 DNA reads TGTGCCAGCACTTTTAGCGGGAACGTCGGGGAGCTGTTTTTT. Its translation is CASTFSGNVGELFF.

The table lists this clonotype with many counts. Compared with germline, one end of the junction differs, possibly owing to a read error. The gene calls are TRBV6-5 and TRBJ2-1; 8 positions match TRBD2. Germline V gene lookup returns CDR1 MNHEY and CDR2 SVGAGI. The CDR3 is 13 amino acids. The CDR3 protein is CASSSAGGGSGVF. CDR3 sequence (DNA): TGTGCCAGCAGTTCCGCGGGGGGCGGGAGTGGGGTCTTC.

This chain connects TRBV3-1 to TRBJ2-3, with 10 bases aligning to TRBD2. This CDR3 is built from 15 residues. The ends lost 4 bases at V and 6 bases at J; junction bases unmatched: 7. Germline CDR1 is LGHDT and CDR2 is YNNKEL (reference sequence). CDR3 amino acids: CASSPQAGGDDTQYF. The CDR3 DNA follows: TGTGCCAGCAGCCCCCAAGCGGGAGGGGATGATACGCAGTATTTT.

The CDR3 spells CASSLADPMNTEAFF. The CDR3 DNA follows: TGCGCCAGCAGCTTGGCCGACCCTATGAACACTGAAGCTTTCTTT. The chain is built from TRBV5-1 and TRBJ1-1, with unresolved D. Trimming removed 0 bases from V and 0 bases from J, with 9 bases in between. The germline V gene has CDR1 SGHRS and CDR2 YFSETQ. The CDR3 covers 15 residues.

There are many counts of this clonotype. The rearrangement joins TRBV7-9 to TRBJ2-1, with 10 bases matching TRBD1. Germline trimming cut 2 bases from V and 7 bases from J; bases unmatched to any gene: 8. The CDR3 runs 16 residues. Germline assignment: CDR1 SEHNR and CDR2 FQNEAQ (reference sequence). CDR3 region: CASSLSTGTGANEQFF. DNA for the CDR3: TGTGCCAGCAGCTTATCCACCGGGACAGGGGCTAATGAGCAGTTCTTC.

This clonotype was observed at least ten times. V gene TRBV30 combines with J gene TRBJ2-5; D perhaps matches TRBD1 (5 bases). Trimming took off 4 bases at V and 4 bases at J, with 13 bases between the two ends. The CDR3 covers 13 residues. Germline V gene lookup returns CDR1 GTSNPN and CDR2 SVGIG (reference sequence). DNA for the CDR3: TGTGCCTGGACCCAGGGCCAACCAGAGACCCAGTACTTC. This sequence encodes CAWTQGQPETQYF.